This passage covers 15 T cell receptor beta chains from one sample sequenced in a study of neoadjuvant nivolumab and ipilimumab in lung cancer (dated by TCRdb to 2020 to 2022). Library method: the immunoSEQ multiplex PCR assay. Entries here come from immuneACCESS through TCRdb and include only in-frame sequences with V and J called. Some clones fail to appear in such tables; in the studies checked, an unresolved V gene covers under half of the shortfall, and the cause of the remainder is unknown. The sample table shows fewer than 35,000 clones, and approximately 90% are seen once. The top ten clones comprise roughly 5% of the sample. Reading the label with the study, this specimen's time point is: at surgical resection after neoadjuvant nivolumab +/- ipilimumab. The sequenced sample was peripheral blood, obtained after neoadjuvant nivolumab, alone or with ipilimumab, at or shortly before surgery. The receptors shown here come from an adult with non-small cell lung cancer.

The rearrangement joins TRBV19 to TRBJ2-5, with D tentatively TRBD1 (5 bases). The CDR3 loop spans 15 amino acids. V lost 7 bases, J lost 3 bases, and 18 bases lay in between. CDR1 and CDR2 from the germline V gene are LNHDA and SQIVND (reference sequence). CDR3 in amino acids: CASTPGANVEETQYF. DNA of the CDR3: TGTGCCAGTACCCCTGGGGCAAATGTCGAAGAGACCCAGTACTTC.

This sequence joins TRBV7-2 and TRBJ2-7, with 8 nucleotides matching TRBD2. This CDR3 has 14 residues. Trimming removed 2 bases from V and 2 bases from J; junction bases left unmatched: 2. Germline V gives CDR1 SGHTA, CDR2 FQGNSA. The CDR3 DNA reads TGTGCCAGCAGCTTAACCGGGGGGGCCTACGAGCAGTACTTC. Its translation: CASSLTGGAYEQYF. The full variable domain, rest sourced from reference TRBV7-2 and TRBJ2-7, is GAGVSQSPSNKVTEKGKDVELRCDPISGHTALYWYRQSLGQGLEFLIYFQGNSAPDKSGLPSDRFSAERTGGSVSTLTIQRTQQEDSAVYLCASSLTGGAYEQYFGPGTRLTVT.

The chain carries TRBV11-2 and TRBJ2-7; D perhaps matches TRBD2 (6 bases). CDR3 length equals 16 residues. Between the trimmed V and J ends, which lost 2 bases and 5 bases, there was a span of 19 bases. CDR1 SGHAT and CDR2 FQNNGV come from the germline V gene. The CDR3 reads CASSLRRGVLFHEQYF. The DNA of the CDR3 is TGTGCCAGCAGCTTACGCCGCGGGGTGTTGTTCCACGAGCAGTACTTC.

The chain is built from TRBV5-1 and TRBJ1-2; D is uncertain. This CDR3 is 14 amino acids long. CDR1 is SGHRS, CDR2 YFSETQ, per germline. The germline V and J ends were trimmed by 0 bases and 5 bases, with 11 bases remaining between them. The CDR3 sequence: CASSLDPGGYGYTF. The CDR3 DNA reads TGCGCCAGCAGCTTGGATCCGGGAGGGTATGGCTACACCTTC.

This chain links TRBV6-5 with TRBJ1-2; D possibly corresponds to TRBD1 (5 bases). The ends were cut back, 6 bases at V and 7 bases at J, with 15 bases in the middle. Germline values: CDR1 MNHEY, CDR2 SVGAGI. This CDR3 region has 13 residues. CDR3 sequence: CASSLGAYGGYTF. The CDR3 bases are TGTGCCAGCAGCCTTGGGGCCTACGGTGGCTACACCTTC.

J is TRBJ1-1 and V is TRBV10-3; tentatively, D is TRBD1 (6 bases). Germline loops: CDR1 ENHRY, CDR2 SYGVKD. V was shortened by 8 bases and J by 0 bases, with 10 bases between the two germline ends. This CDR3 region has 13 residues. CDR3 DNA sequence: TGTGCCATCGTCGGGGACATGAACACTGAAGCTTTCTTT. This encodes CAIVGDMNTEAFF.

V is TRBV5-1 and J is TRBJ2-3; 7 nucleotides line up with TRBD2. Germline CDR1 and CDR2: SGHRS and YFSETQ. J lost 2 bases, V lost 1 base, and 4 bases had no gene match. The CDR3 runs 15 residues. The CDR3 nucleotides read TGCGCCAGCAGCTTGATGCGGGGGACCACAGATACGCAGTATTTT. Amino acid sequence: CASSLMRGTTDTQYF.

V gene TRBV5-8 combines with J gene TRBJ1-5; 8 bases map to TRBD1. V was clipped by 4 bases and J by 2 bases; unmatched bases: 5. CDR3 length equals 15 residues. Germline V gives CDR1 SGHTS, CDR2 YDEGEE. CDR3 region: CASSPDRGRNQPQHF. In nucleotides, the CDR3 is TGTGCCAGCAGCCCCGACAGGGGACGCAATCAGCCCCAGCATTTT.

The genes are TRBV19 and TRBJ1-4; D not certain. Per the germline V gene, CDR1 is LNHDA and CDR2 is SQIVND (reference sequence). This CDR3 region has 11 residues. Trimming took 6 bases from V and 8 from J, leaving 7 bases between them. The chain's CDR3 is CASSEVEKLFF. In nucleotides, the CDR3 is TGTGCCAGTAGCGAGGTCGAAAAACTGTTTTTT.

The gene calls are TRBV9 and TRBJ1-4; 10 positions agree with TRBD1. The CDR3 is 14 residues long. Germline assignment: CDR1 SGDLS and CDR2 YYNGEE. V was clipped by 3 bases and J by 8 bases; unmatched bases: 4. CDR3 in amino acids: CASSATGGREKLFF. In DNA form, the CDR3 reads TGTGCCAGCAGCGCGACAGGGGGCCGGGAAAAACTGTTTTTT. Full variable domain (missing parts from reference TRBV9 and TRBJ1-4): DSGVTQTPKHLITATGQRVTLRCSPRSGDLSVYWYQQSLDQGLQFLIQYYNGEERAKGNILERFSAQQFPDLHSELNLSSLELGDSALYFCASSATGGREKLFFGSGTQLSVL.

This rearrangement joins TRBV7-8 to TRBJ1-2, with a weak D call TRBD1 (5 bases). CDR1 and CDR2 from the germline V gene are SGHVS and FQNEAQ. The CDR3 is made up of 14 amino acids. V was trimmed by 4 bases and J by 6 bases, leaving 15 bases between them. The CDR3 DNA sequence: TGTGCCAGCAGCTATGACAGCCGTGCGGATGGCTACACCTTC. Amino acids: CASSYDSRADGYTF.

The chain has TRBV5-4 and TRBJ1-2, with TRBD1 identical over 7 bases. The V gene end was trimmed by 4 bases and the J gene end by 0 bases; junction bases not matched to a gene: 9. The germline V gene has CDR1 SGHNT and CDR2 YYREEE (reference sequence). There are 16 residues in the CDR3. The CDR3 is CASSAARDSTNYGYTF. Here the CDR3 DNA reads TGTGCCAGCAGCGCTGCCCGGGACAGCACTAACTATGGCTACACCTTC.

J is TRBJ1-5 and V is TRBV4-2; 8 bases agree with TRBD1. CDR3 length: 16 residues. V was clipped by 0 bases and J by 5 bases; unmatched bases: 6. Per germline, CDR1 LGHNA and CDR2 YNFKEQ. CDR3 in amino acids: CASSQDYDRGYQPQHF. DNA of the CDR3: TGTGCCAGCAGCCAAGATTATGACAGGGGATATCAGCCCCAGCATTTT.

CDR3 protein: CASSTGDVNQPQHF. The CDR3 coding sequence is TGTGCCAGCTCAACAGGGGATGTCAATCAGCCCCAGCATTTT. The chain employs TRBV18 and TRBJ1-5; the match to TRBD1 covers 7 bases. In germline, CDR1 is KGHSH, CDR2 LQKENI. Trimming took 5 bases from V and 3 from J; bases not matched to a gene: 4. CDR3 length: 14 residues.

The chain links TRBV28 to TRBJ2-1; D is undetermined. The CDR3 totals 13 residues. Germline CDR1 reads MDHEN; CDR2 reads SYDVKM. Deletions cut 2 bases from V and 4 bases from J, with 6 bases between. In nucleotides, the CDR3 is TGTGCCAGCAGTTTAAACGGGTACAATGAGCAGTTCTTC. Its protein product is CASSLNGYNEQFF.